This T cell receptor beta chain is from a study of shared clonotypes between healthy human individuals. Findings of the study overall: In having few donors, the study represented limited genetic and exposure-history diversity. In this cohort, only blood was sampled, and tissue repertoires likely differ.

Execution of the assay was at deep level. Here immunoSEQ multiplex PCR was the method, and the copy in TCRdb shows in-frame clones only, minus some. This sample has about 99,000 clones, with about half found just once. CDR3 length: 16 residues. The V and J ends lost 4 bases and 3 bases, in that order; junction bases with no gene match: 7. Looked up from germline, CDR1 is SGHDT and CDR2 is YYEEEE. Unsorted samples relied on around 100 million PBMCs, which served as the source of genomic DNA. Note on this clone: The antigen is unknown.

The material sequenced was PBMCs. The chain links TRBV5-6 to TRBJ2-3; 11 bases agree with TRBD1. The receptor was derived from a woman aged 40 to 49 in good health. Some clones in this sample may be carry-over from other donors' samples. The CDR3, as DNA: TGTGCCAGCAGCGACTCGGACAGGGGGCAAACAGATACGCAGTATTTT. This codes for CASSDSDRGQTDTQYF.